This T cell receptor beta chain was sequenced for a study of cytomegalovirus exposure and HLA in healthy donors. Germline assignment: CDR1 MNHNS and CDR2 SASEGT. The CDR3 consists of 15 residues. V shed 4 bases and J 2 bases; nucleotides not matched to a gene: 7. Of note for this clone: Its target is unknown.

Study-level results: Among CMV-associated TCR beta chains, most appeared HLA-restricted in a later analysis. Three chains tied to CMV proved CMV antigen-specific in vitro.

Regarding donors, all were healthy bone marrow donors. 60 Vbeta and 13 Jbeta primers were used in PCR. Method: immunoSEQ multiplex PCR; TCRdb's copy keeps in-frame clones and lacks some. The table has around 170,000 clones, 71% seen once; the top ten hold less than 1.6%. Sequenced: PBMCs. The receptor was isolated from a girl aged 10 to 17 in good health and CMV-seronegative. This rearrangement joins TRBV6-1 to TRBJ2-5, with TRBD2 matching 7 bases. CDR3 sequence reads: CASSVLRGVQETQYF. DNA for the CDR3: TGTGCCAGCAGTGTCCTACGGGGGGTTCAAGAGACCCAGTACTTC.